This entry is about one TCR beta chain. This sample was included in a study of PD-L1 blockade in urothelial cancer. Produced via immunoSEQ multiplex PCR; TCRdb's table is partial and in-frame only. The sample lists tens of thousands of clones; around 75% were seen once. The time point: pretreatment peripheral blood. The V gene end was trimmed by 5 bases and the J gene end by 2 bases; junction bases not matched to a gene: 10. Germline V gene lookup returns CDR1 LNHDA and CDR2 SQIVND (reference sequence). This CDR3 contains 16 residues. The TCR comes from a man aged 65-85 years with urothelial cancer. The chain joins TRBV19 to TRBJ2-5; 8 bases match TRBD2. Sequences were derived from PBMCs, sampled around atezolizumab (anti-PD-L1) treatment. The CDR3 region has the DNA TGTGCCAGTAGTGCCAAGGGGACTAGAGGGCAAGAGACCCAGTACTTC. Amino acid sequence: CASSAKGTRGQETQYF.